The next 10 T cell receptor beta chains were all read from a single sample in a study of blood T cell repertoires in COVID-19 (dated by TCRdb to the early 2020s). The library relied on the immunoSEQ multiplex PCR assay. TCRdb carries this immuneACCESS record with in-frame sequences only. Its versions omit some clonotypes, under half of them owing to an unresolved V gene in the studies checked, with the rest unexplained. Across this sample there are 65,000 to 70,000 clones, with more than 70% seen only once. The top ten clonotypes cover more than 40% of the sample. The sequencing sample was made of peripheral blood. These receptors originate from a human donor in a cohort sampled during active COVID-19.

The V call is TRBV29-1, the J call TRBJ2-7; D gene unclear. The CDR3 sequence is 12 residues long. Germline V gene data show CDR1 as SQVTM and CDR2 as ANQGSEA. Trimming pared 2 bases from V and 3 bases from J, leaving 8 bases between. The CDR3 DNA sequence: TGCAGCGTTGAAATCTCCGGCTACGAGCAGTACTTC. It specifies CSVEISGYEQYF.

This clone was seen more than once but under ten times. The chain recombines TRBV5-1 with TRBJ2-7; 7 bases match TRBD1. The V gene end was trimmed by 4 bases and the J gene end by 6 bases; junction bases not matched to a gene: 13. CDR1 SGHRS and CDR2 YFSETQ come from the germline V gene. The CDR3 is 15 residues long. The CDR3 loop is CASSRDSGLSGEQYF. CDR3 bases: TGCGCCAGCAGCCGGGACAGCGGCCTCTCCGGCGAGCAGTACTTC. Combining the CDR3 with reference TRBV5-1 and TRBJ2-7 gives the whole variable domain KAGVTQTPRYLIKTRGQQVTLSCSPISGHRSVSWYQQTPGQGLQFLFEYFSETQRNKGNFPGRFSGRQFSNSRSEMNVSTLELGDSALYLCASSRDSGLSGEQYFGPGTRLTVT.

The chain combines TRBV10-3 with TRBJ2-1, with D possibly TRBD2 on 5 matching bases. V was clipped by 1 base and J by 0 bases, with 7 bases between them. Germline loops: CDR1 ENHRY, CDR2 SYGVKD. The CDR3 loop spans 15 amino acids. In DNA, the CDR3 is TGTGCCATCAGTGAGTTGGGGAGCTCCTACAATGAGCAGTTCTTC. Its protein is CAISELGSSYNEQFF.

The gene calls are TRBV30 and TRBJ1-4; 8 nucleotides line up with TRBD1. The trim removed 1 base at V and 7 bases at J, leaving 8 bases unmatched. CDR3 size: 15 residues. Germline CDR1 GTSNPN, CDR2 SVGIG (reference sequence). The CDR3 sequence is CAWSGRGQSFEKLFF. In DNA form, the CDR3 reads TGTGCCTGGAGTGGCAGGGGGCAGTCGTTTGAAAAACTGTTTTTT.

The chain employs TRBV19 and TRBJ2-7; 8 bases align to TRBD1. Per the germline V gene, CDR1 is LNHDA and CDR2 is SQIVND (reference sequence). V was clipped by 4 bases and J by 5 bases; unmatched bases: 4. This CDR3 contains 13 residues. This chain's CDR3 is CASSNTGGHEQYF. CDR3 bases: TGTGCCAGTAGTAACACAGGGGGGCACGAGCAGTACTTC.

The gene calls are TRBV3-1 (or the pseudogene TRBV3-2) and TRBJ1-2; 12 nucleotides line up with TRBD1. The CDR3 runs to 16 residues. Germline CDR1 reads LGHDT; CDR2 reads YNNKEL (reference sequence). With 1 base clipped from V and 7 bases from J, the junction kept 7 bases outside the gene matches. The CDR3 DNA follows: TGTGCCAGCAGCCAAGCGGGGACAGGGGGCTGGGGTGGCTACACCTTC. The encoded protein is CASSQAGTGGWGGYTF.

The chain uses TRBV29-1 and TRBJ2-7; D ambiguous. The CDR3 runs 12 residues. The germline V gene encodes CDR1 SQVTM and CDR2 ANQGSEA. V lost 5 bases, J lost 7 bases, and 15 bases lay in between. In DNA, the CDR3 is TGCAGCGTTTTCGGGTCCCTAGGAGAGCAGTACTTC. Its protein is CSVFGSLGEQYF.

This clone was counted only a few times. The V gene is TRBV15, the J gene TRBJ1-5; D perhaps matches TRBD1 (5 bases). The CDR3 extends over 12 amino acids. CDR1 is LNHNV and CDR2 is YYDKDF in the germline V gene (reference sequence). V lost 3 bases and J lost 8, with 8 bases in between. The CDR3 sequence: CATSREGKPQHF. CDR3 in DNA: TGTGCCACCAGCAGGGAGGGGAAGCCCCAGCATTTT.

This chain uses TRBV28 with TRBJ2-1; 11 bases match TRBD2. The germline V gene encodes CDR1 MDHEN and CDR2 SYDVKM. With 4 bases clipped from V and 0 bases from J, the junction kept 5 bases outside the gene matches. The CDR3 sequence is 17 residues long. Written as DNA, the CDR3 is TGTGCCAGCAGTTCCCGACTAGCGGGATACTCCTACAATGAGCAGTTCTTC. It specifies CASSSRLAGYSYNEQFF.

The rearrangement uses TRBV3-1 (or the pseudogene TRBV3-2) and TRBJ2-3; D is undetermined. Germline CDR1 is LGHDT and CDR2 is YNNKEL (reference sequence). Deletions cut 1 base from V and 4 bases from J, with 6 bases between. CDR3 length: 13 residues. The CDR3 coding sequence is TGTGCCAGCAGCCAAGGAGTAGCAGATACGCAGTATTTT. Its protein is CASSQGVADTQYF.